The clone carrying this TCR beta chain came up many times. This sample is drawn from a study of T cells in Graves' hyperthyroidism and ophthalmopathy. What was amplified from RNA transcripts were TCR beta CDR3 regions. When the TCR CDR3 underwent first-round RT-PCR, the HTBI primer set was used. TCRdb reprocessed the multiplex PCR reads via MiXCR and lists one record per CDR3 protein. Of about 610,000 distinct CDR3 sequences in the sample, about a sixth were seen once. This CDR3 has 15 amino acids. The V and J ends lost 3 bases and 4 bases respectively, with 14 bases between them. Germline CDR1 and CDR2: LGHDT and YNNKEL (reference sequence).

This chain connects TRBV3-1 to TRBJ2-3; D not resolved. Sequencing input: blood. The TCR was taken from a woman aged 40 to 55 with Graves' ophthalmopathy. The CDR3 DNA reads as TGTGCCAGCAGCCAGAAGGGTCCCGCGGCAGATACGCAGTATTTT. It encodes CASSQKGPAADTQYF.